These 27 T cell receptor beta chains came from one sample sequenced in a study of T cells after yellow fever vaccination. MiXCR was run by TCRdb on the 5' RACE reads, yielding one entry per CDR3 protein. The table includes 450,000 to 650,000 distinct CDR3 sequences, approximately 13% detected once. The source was PBMCs, collected on the day of the yellow fever booster vaccination. These receptors were taken from a man younger than 45 who received the YFV17D yellow fever vaccine.

This clonotype has just a few counts. The CDR3 spells CASSSAGGGYTEAFF. The DNA of the CDR3 is TGCGCCAGCAGCTCTGCGGGGGGCGGCTACACTGAAGCTTTCTTT. The rearrangement joins TRBV5-1 to TRBJ1-1, with D possibly matching TRBD1 (6 bases). The ends were cut back, 3 bases at V and 3 bases at J, with 15 bases in the middle. This CDR3 has 15 residues. In germline, CDR1 is SGHRS, CDR2 YFSETQ.

This clonotype was detected a few times. This rearrangement joins TRBV28 to TRBJ1-3, with D possibly being TRBD1 (6 bases). Germline CDR1 is MDHEN and CDR2 is SYDVKM. V lost 6 bases, J lost 4 bases, and 19 bases lay in between. This CDR3 contains 16 residues. The CDR3 loop reads CASSPGQNFNGNTIYF. CDR3 DNA: TGTGCCAGCAGCCCTGGACAGAATTTTAACGGAAACACCATATATTTT. Combining the CDR3 with reference TRBV28 and TRBJ1-3 gives the whole variable domain DVKVTQSSRYLVKRTGEKVFLECVQDMDHENMFWYRQDPGLGLRLIYFSYDVKMKEKGDIPEGYSVSREKKERFSLILESASTNQTSMYLCASSPGQNFNGNTIYFGEGSWLTVV.

The J gene is TRBJ2-3, the V gene TRBV4-3, with a weak D call TRBD2 (6 bases). V dropped 3 bases and J dropped 0 bases, with 19 bases sitting between them. The V gene's germline CDR1 is LGHNA and CDR2 YSLEER. The CDR3 extends over 18 amino acids. The CDR3: CASSHLLPGLGSTDTQYF. Here the CDR3 DNA reads TGCGCCAGCAGCCACCTCCTCCCGGGACTTGGAAGCACAGATACGCAGTATTTT.

This clonotype appeared many times. The chain is built from TRBV10-2 and TRBJ1-1; TRBD1 matches at 8 bases. The CDR3 sequence is 18 residues long. Germline V gene data show CDR1 as WSHSY and CDR2 as SAAADI. V lost 5 bases to trimming and J lost 1 base; unmatched junction nucleotides: 15. The CDR3 coding sequence is TGCGCCAGCAGTTATAGAACAGGGGGGGTCGTCACGAACACTGAAGCTTTCTTT. This encodes CASSYRTGGVVTNTEAFF.

This clonotype was picked up a small number of times. This chain links TRBV5-5 with TRBJ2-7; a possible D gene is TRBD1 (6 bases). Germline V gene lookup returns CDR1 SGHKS and CDR2 YYEKEE (reference sequence). The V end lost 4 bases, the J end lost 6 bases, and 14 bases lay between the germline ends. The CDR3 has 13 residues. In nucleotides, the CDR3 is TGTGCCAGCAGCCGTACAGGGTTCCCCGAGCAGTACTTC. This translates into CASSRTGFPEQYF.

This clonotype was found a few times. V and J are TRBV12-3 or TRBV12-4 and TRBJ2-1; a possible D gene is TRBD2 (6 bases). The CDR3 runs 15 residues. V lost 5 bases, J lost 4 bases, and 15 bases lay in between. CDR3 DNA sequence: TGTGCCAGCAGTCCGAACCCACTAGCTTACAATGAGCAGTTCTTC. It translates to CASSPNPLAYNEQFF.

The gene calls are TRBV6-2 or TRBV6-3 and TRBJ1-1; perhaps TRBD1 as D (5 bases). This CDR3 has 16 residues. With 2 bases removed from V and 0 bases from J, the gap between germline ends came to 13 bases. Looked up from germline, CDR1 is MNHEY and CDR2 is SVGEGT. CDR3 nucleotide sequence: TGTGCCAGCAGTTACGGGACTGAAGATTTGAACACTGAAGCTTTCTTT. Encoded protein: CASSYGTEDLNTEAFF.

The rearrangement uses TRBV7-2 and TRBJ2-2; 8 bases agree with TRBD1. This CDR3 has 16 amino acids. The germline gives CDR1 SGHTA, CDR2 FQGNSA. Germline trimming cut 5 bases from V and 6 bases from J; bases unmatched to any gene: 11. Written as DNA, the CDR3 is TGTGCCAGCAGCCGCACTTTGGGACAGGTATCCGGGGAGCTGTTTTTT. Translating gives CASSRTLGQVSGELFF.

This chain links TRBV15 with TRBJ2-6; 8 bases align to TRBD2. The V and J ends lost 4 bases and 0 bases, in that order; junction bases with no gene match: 14. The germline V gene has CDR1 LNHNV and CDR2 YYDKDF (reference sequence). The CDR3 length is 20 residues. CDR3 loop: CATSTPGGPLLVSGANVLTF. As DNA, the CDR3 is TGTGCCACCAGCACTCCGGGGGGGCCCCTACTCGTCTCTGGGGCCAACGTCCTGACTTTC.

The gene calls are TRBV5-1 and TRBJ2-1; 10 nucleotides align to TRBD2. V was clipped by 2 bases and J by 5 bases; unmatched bases: 10. Germline V lookup: CDR1 SGHRS, CDR2 YFSETQ. The CDR3 is 17 amino acids. The CDR3 spells CASSLFPSGRADNEQFF. In DNA form, the CDR3 reads TGCGCCAGCAGCTTATTTCCTAGCGGGAGAGCGGACAATGAGCAGTTCTTC. The complete variable domain, with remaining parts taken from reference TRBV5-1 and TRBJ2-1, reads KAGVTQTPRYLIKTRGQQVTLSCSPISGHRSVSWYQQTPGQGLQFLFEYFSETQRNKGNFPGRFSGRQFSNSRSEMNVSTLELGDSALYLCASSLFPSGRADNEQFFGPGTRLTVL.

This clonotype was seen a handful of times. The chain uses TRBV4-3 and TRBJ2-2, with D possibly matching TRBD1 (6 bases). The CDR3 consists of 16 residues. The germline V gene encodes CDR1 LGHNA and CDR2 YSLEER. V was pared by 6 bases and J by 0 bases, with 14 bases between. As DNA, the CDR3 is TGCGCCAGCAGAAGAGACAGGACCACGAACACCGGGGAGCTGTTTTTT. This codes for CASRRDRTTNTGELFF.

This clonotype was counted between two and nine times. CDR3 amino acids: CASRPPRTGDDTQYF. CDR3 coding DNA: TGTGCCAGCAGACCACCGCGGACAGGGGACGATACGCAGTATTTT. This sequence joins TRBV7-9 and TRBJ2-3; 9 bases fit TRBD1. Germline trimming cut 6 bases from V and 6 bases from J; bases unmatched to any gene: 10. The CDR3 spans 15 residues. CDR1 SEHNR and CDR2 FQNEAQ come from the germline V gene (reference sequence).

The genes are TRBV12-3 or TRBV12-4 and TRBJ1-4, with no clear D. The CDR3 length is 12 residues. Trimming removed 5 bases at V and 8 bases at J, with 9 bases between. CDR3 sequence reads: CASSPNTEKLFF. DNA of the CDR3: TGTGCCAGCAGTCCGAATACGGAAAAACTGTTTTTT.

This chain links TRBV7-2 with TRBJ1-2; perhaps TRBD1 as D (6 bases). Looked up from germline, CDR1 is SGHTA and CDR2 is FQGNSA. The CDR3 spans 16 residues. V was pared by 1 base and J by 8 bases, with 20 bases between. Here the CDR3 reads CASSLVQALVQGGYTF. The DNA of the CDR3 is TGTGCCAGCAGCTTAGTCCAGGCCCTCGTCCAGGGGGGCTACACCTTC.

This clonotype was seen repeatedly, ten times or more. The J gene is TRBJ2-1, the V gene TRBV14; 12 bases fit TRBD2. The CDR3 contains 16 residues. V gave up 5 bases and J gave up 3 bases; unmatched junction bases: 5. Germline values: CDR1 SGHDN, CDR2 FVKESK. The CDR3 DNA reads as TGTGCCAGCAGCACCTTGACTAGCGGGAGCTACAATGAGCAGTTCTTC. As protein: CASSTLTSGSYNEQFF.

The V gene is TRBV14, the J gene TRBJ2-5; the D gene is possibly TRBD1 (5 bases). The germline V and J ends were trimmed by 6 bases and 3 bases, with 14 bases remaining between them. CDR1 is SGHDN and CDR2 is FVKESK in the germline V gene. The CDR3 contains 14 residues. The CDR3 is CASSRYNRKETQYF. The CDR3 coding sequence is TGTGCCAGCAGTCGCTATAACAGGAAAGAGACCCAGTACTTC.

The rearrangement links TRBV7-2 to TRBJ1-1; D is ambiguous. The CDR3 totals 14 residues. Trimming left V 3 bases short and J 6 bases short, with 14 bases between. CDR1 is SGHTA and CDR2 is FQGNSA in the germline V gene. The CDR3, as DNA: TGTGCCAGCAGCTTGAAGCGTCCCCTCGCTGAAGCTTTCTTT. This encodes CASSLKRPLAEAFF. The variable domain in full, with the rest retrieved from reference TRBV7-2 and TRBJ1-1, is GAGVSQSPSNKVTEKGKDVELRCDPISGHTALYWYRQSLGQGLEFLIYFQGNSAPDKSGLPSDRFSAERTGGSVSTLTIQRTQQEDSAVYLCASSLKRPLAEAFFGQGTRLTVV.

The rearrangement uses TRBV5-1 and TRBJ1-2, with D perhaps TRBD1 (5 bases). Germline lookup yields CDR1 SGHRS and CDR2 YFSETQ. V was shortened by 0 bases and J by 8 bases, with 11 bases between the two germline ends. The CDR3 has 13 amino acids. CDR3 nucleotide sequence: TGCGCCAGCAGCTTGGAACCGGGGCCCGGCTACACCTTC. Translation gives CASSLEPGPGYTF.

The chain joins TRBV20-1 to TRBJ2-7, with 10 bases matching TRBD1. The CDR3 spans 13 residues. J lost 0 bases, V lost 6 bases, and 2 bases had no gene match. Germline CDR1 DFQATT, CDR2 SNEGSKA (reference sequence). CDR3 in amino acids: CSAWTGGSYEQYF. DNA for the CDR3: TGCAGTGCCTGGACAGGGGGCTCCTACGAGCAGTACTTC.

This clonotype was observed a few times. This rearrangement joins TRBV11-2 to TRBJ2-1, with 10 bases aligning to TRBD2. V lost 7 bases to trimming and J lost 5 bases; unmatched junction nucleotides: 14. Germline-derived CDR1 and CDR2 are SGHAT and FQNNGV. The CDR3 totals 17 residues. The CDR3 nucleotides read TGTGCCAGCAACCTACAGTTAGGGACTAGCGAAAACAATGAGCAGTTCTTC. Translated: CASNLQLGTSENNEQFF.

This clonotype was observed many times. CDR3 amino acids: CASSLTGGRNEQFF. The DNA of the CDR3 is TGCGCCAGCAGCCTGACAGGTGGGAGAAATGAGCAGTTCTTC. V is TRBV5-1 and J is TRBJ2-1, with D possibly TRBD1 on 6 matching bases. Trimming took 4 bases from V and 7 from J, leaving 15 bases between them. CDR1 SGHRS and CDR2 YFSETQ come from the germline V gene. This CDR3 contains 14 residues.

This clonotype was observed a handful of times. The chain is built from TRBV7-2 and TRBJ2-1; no definite D call. The CDR3 length is 13 residues. The ends were cut back, 4 bases at V and 5 bases at J, with 9 bases in the middle. Germline CDR1 reads SGHTA; CDR2 reads FQGNSA. The CDR3 sequence is CASSSRPDNEQFF. CDR3 in DNA: TGTGCCAGCAGCTCCCGACCAGACAATGAGCAGTTCTTC.

J is TRBJ2-3 and V is TRBV5-6, with D tentatively TRBD1 or TRBD2 (5 bases each). CDR3 length: 14 amino acids. The V and J ends lost 4 bases and 4 bases respectively, with 13 bases between them. Germline loops: CDR1 SGHDT, CDR2 YYEEEE. The chain's CDR3 is CASSRGTAADTQYF. CDR3 nucleotides: TGTGCCAGCAGCAGAGGGACGGCGGCAGATACGCAGTATTTT. The variable domain in full, completed from reference TRBV5-6 and TRBJ2-3, reads DAGVTQSPTHLIKTRGQQVTLRCSPKSGHDTVSWYQQALGQGPQFIFQYYEEEERQRGNFPDRFSGHQFPNYSSELNVNALLLGDSALYLCASSRGTAADTQYFGPGTRLTVL.

The chain combines TRBV6-1 with TRBJ2-7; D perhaps matches TRBD1 (5 bases). CDR3 size: 15 residues. Trimming stripped 3 bases from V and 2 bases from J, with 14 bases between. CDR1 MNHNS and CDR2 SASEGT come from the germline V gene. The DNA of the CDR3 is TGTGCCAGCAGTGAGAGACAGATCCCGGCCTACGAGCAGTACTTC. This gives the protein CASSERQIPAYEQYF.

This sequence joins TRBV7-2 and TRBJ1-5, with D hard to call. CDR3 size: 14 residues. V was trimmed by 0 bases and J by 7 bases, leaving 10 bases between them. Germline V gives CDR1 SGHTA, CDR2 FQGNSA. The CDR3 reads CASSLAGWGQPQHF. The CDR3 nucleotides are TGTGCCAGCAGCTTAGCTGGTTGGGGACAGCCCCAGCATTTT.

The chain uses TRBV4-2 and TRBJ2-1; maybe TRBD2 (6 bases). The CDR3 runs 17 residues. The germline V and J ends were trimmed by 0 bases and 5 bases, with 17 bases remaining between them. From germline, CDR1 is LGHNA and CDR2 YNFKEQ. The CDR3 region has the DNA TGTGCCAGCAGCCAAGAGGTCGGCGGGGCCTACAACAATGAGCAGTTCTTC. As protein: CASSQEVGGAYNNEQFF.

The chain recombines TRBV14 with TRBJ1-1; D ambiguous. The CDR3 is 15 residues long. Looked up from germline, CDR1 is SGHDN and CDR2 is FVKESK. V was clipped by 5 bases and J by 4 bases, with 17 bases between them. Here the CDR3 DNA reads TGTGCCAGCAGCGCACAAATGGGTTCCGGCACTGAAGCTTTCTTT. It encodes CASSAQMGSGTEAFF.